The clone carrying this T cell receptor (beta chain) was recorded once. The antigen is undetermined. As handled by the study authors: Sequence data from immunoSEQ were junction-only and lacked quality scores; consequently, filtering differed. Clones were read by immunoSEQ multiplex PCR, and TCRdb kept only the in-frame ones, dropping some. That table gives V, J and clone size, and the DNA gave D and trimming. In the table there are some 2,100,000 clones, 85% to 95% of which are singletons. The CDR3 consists of 15 residues. V was shortened by 8 bases and J by 3 bases, with 17 bases between the two germline ends. Per germline, CDR1 MDHEN and CDR2 SYDVKM. Terminally differentiated effector memory CD45RA+ cells were excluded from the naive CD8 cells, which were CD45RO-negative and positively selected for CCR7. The data were taken from a study of shared clonotypes between healthy human individuals. Study context: With ages of 18 to 49, the donors were two women and three men. CD8 memory received one plate per donor, CD8 naive two, CD4 memory three and CD4 naive three.

Broader study findings: When compared with the clonotypes that were shared by all four sorted-subset donors, the non-shared clonotypes turned out to have lower generation probabilities.

The sequence was obtained from a man aged 18 to 30 in good health. Some clones in this sample may be carry-over from other donors' samples. The specimen was naive CD8+ T cells from PBMCs. This rearrangement joins TRBV28 to TRBJ2-1, with D possibly TRBD2 on 6 matching bases. The DNA of the CDR3 is TGTGCCAGCTCACTGCGGGGCGGTAACTACAATGAGCAGTTCTTC. Protein sequence: CASSLRGGNYNEQFF.